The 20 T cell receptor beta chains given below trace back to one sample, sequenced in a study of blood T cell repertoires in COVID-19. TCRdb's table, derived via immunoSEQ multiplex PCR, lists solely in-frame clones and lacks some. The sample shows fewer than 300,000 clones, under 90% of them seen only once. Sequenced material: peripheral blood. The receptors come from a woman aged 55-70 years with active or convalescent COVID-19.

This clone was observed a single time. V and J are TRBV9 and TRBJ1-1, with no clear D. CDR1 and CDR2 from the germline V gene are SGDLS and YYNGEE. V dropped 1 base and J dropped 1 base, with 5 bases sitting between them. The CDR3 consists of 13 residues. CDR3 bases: TGTGCCAGCAGCGTATACAGGAACACTGAAGCTTTCTTT. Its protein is CASSVYRNTEAFF.

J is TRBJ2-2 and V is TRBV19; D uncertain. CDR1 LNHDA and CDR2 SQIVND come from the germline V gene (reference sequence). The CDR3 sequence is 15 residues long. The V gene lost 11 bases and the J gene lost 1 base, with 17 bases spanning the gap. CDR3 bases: TGTGCCTCCACCATTGAGCTTCAGAACACCGGGGAGCTGTTTTTT. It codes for CASTIELQNTGELFF.

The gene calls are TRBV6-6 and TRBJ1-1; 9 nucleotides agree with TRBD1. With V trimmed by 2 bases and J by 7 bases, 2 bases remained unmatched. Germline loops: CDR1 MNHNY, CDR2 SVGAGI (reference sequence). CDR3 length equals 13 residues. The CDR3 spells CASSYGTGNEAFF. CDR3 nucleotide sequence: TGTGCCAGCAGTTACGGGACAGGGAATGAAGCTTTCTTT.

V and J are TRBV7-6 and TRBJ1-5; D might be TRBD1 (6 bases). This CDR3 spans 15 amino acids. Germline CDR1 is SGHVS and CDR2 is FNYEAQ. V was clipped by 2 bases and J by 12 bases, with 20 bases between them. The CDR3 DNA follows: TGTGCCAGCAGCTTAAGGGGGTGGGGGTTTGGGGACCAGCATTTT. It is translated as CASSLRGWGFGDQHF. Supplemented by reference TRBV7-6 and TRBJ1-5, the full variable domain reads GAGVSQSPRYKVTKRGQDVALRCDPISGHVSLYWYRQALGQGPEFLTYFNYEAQQDKSGLPNDRFSAERPEGSISTLTIQRTEQRDSAMYRCASSLRGWGFGDQHFGDGTRLSIL.

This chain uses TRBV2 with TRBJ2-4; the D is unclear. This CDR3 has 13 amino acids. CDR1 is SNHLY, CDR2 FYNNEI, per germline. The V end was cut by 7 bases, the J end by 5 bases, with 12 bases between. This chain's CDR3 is CASTRRFENIQYF. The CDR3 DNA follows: TGTGCCAGCACGCGGAGATTCGAAAACATTCAGTACTTC.

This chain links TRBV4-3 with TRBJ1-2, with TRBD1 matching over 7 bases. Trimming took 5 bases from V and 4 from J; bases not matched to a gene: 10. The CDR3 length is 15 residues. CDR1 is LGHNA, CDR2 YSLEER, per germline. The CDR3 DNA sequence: TGCGCCAGCAGCAACCAAGCGGCAGGGGGCTATGGCTACACCTTC. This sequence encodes CASSNQAAGGYGYTF.

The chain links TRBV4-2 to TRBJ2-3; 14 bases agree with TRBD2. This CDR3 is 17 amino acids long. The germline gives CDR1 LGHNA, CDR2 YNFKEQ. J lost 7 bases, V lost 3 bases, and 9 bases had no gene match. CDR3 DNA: TGTGCCAGCAGCCAGGACCCGGGGACTAGCGGGGGATATACGCAGTATTTT. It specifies CASSQDPGTSGGYTQYF.

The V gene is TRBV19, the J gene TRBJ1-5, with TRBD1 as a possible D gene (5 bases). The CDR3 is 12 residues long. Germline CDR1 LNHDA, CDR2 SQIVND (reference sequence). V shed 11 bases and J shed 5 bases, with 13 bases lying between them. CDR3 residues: CACGTRDQPQHF. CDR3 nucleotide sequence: TGTGCCTGCGGGACCCGAGATCAGCCCCAGCATTTT.

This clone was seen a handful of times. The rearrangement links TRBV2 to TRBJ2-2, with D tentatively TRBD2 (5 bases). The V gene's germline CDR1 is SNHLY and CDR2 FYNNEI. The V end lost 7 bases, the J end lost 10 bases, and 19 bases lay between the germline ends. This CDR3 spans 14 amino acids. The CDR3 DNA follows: TGTGCCAGCAAGACCGGGGTCCCACCTTCGGAGCTGTTTTTT. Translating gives CASKTGVPPSELFF. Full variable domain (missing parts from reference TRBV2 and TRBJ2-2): EPEVTQTPSHQVTQMGQEVILRCVPISNHLYFYWYRQILGQKVEFLVSFYNNEISEKSEIFDDQFSVERPDGSNFTLKIRSTKLEDSAMYFCASKTGVPPSELFFGEGSRLTVL.

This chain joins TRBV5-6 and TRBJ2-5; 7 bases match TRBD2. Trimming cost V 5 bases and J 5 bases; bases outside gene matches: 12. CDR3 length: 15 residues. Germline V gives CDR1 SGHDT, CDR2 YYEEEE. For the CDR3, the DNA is TGTGCCAGCAGTCCGTTAAGCGGGGCGGGGGAGACCCAGTACTTC. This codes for CASSPLSGAGETQYF.

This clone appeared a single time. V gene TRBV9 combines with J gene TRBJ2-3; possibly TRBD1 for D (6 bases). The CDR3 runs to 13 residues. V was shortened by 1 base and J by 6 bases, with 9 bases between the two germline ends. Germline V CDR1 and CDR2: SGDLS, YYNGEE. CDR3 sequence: CASSVIGGDTQYF. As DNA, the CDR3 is TGTGCCAGCAGCGTAATAGGGGGTGATACGCAGTATTTT.

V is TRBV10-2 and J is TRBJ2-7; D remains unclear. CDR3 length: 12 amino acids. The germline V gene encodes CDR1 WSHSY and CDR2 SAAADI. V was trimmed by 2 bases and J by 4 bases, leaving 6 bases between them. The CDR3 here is CASSELSYEQYF. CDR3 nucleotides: TGCGCCAGCAGTGAGCTCTCTTACGAGCAGTACTTC.

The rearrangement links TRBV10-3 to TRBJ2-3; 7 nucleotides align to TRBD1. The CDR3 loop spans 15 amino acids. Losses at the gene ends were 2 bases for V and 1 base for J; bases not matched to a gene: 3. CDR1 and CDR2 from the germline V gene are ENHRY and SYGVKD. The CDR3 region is CAISEDRVGTDTQYF. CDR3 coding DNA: TGTGCCATCAGTGAGGACAGGGTCGGCACAGATACGCAGTATTTT.

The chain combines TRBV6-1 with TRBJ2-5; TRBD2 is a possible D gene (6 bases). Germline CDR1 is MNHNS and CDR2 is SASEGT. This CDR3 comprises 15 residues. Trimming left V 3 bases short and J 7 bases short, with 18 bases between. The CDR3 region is CASSETSGPPWTQYF. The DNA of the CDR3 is TGTGCCAGCAGTGAGACCAGCGGGCCGCCGTGGACCCAGTACTTC.

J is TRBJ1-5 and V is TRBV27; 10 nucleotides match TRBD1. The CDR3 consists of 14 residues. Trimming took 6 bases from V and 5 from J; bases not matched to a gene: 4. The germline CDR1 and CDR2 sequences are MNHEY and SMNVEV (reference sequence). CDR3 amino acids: CASSRDRGYQPQHF. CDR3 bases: TGTGCCAGCAGCCGGGACAGGGGTTATCAGCCCCAGCATTTT.

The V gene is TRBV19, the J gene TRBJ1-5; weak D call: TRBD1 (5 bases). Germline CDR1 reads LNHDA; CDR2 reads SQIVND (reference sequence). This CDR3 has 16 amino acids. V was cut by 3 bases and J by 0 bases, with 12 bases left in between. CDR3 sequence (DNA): TGTGCCAGTAGTATTTGGGGGGGAGATAGCAATCAGCCCCAGCATTTT. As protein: CASSIWGGDSNQPQHF.

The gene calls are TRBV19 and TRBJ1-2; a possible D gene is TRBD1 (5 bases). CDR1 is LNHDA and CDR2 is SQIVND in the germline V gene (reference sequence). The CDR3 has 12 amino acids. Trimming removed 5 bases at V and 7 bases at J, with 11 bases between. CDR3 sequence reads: CASSYGGAGYTF. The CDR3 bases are TGTGCCAGTAGTTATGGAGGGGCTGGCTACACCTTC.

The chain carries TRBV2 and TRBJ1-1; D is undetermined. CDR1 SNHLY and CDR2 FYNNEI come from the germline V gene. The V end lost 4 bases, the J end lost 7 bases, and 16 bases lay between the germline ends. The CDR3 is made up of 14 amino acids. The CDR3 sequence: CASSAPEPGCEAFF. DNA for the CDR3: TGTGCCAGCAGTGCCCCCGAGCCGGGGTGTGAAGCTTTCTTT.

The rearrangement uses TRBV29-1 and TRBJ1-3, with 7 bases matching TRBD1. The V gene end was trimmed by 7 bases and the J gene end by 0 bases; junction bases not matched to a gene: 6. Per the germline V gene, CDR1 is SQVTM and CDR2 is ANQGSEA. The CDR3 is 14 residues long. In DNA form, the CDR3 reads TGCAGCGCGACAGGGCCCTACTCTGGAAACACCATATATTTT. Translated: CSATGPYSGNTIYF.

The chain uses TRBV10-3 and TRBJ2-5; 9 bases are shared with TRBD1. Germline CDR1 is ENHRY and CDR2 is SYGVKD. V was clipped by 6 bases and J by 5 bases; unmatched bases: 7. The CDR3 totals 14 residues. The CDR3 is CAIRGTGLGETQYF. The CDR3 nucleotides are TGTGCCATCAGGGGGACAGGGTTAGGGGAGACCCAGTACTTC.